This T cell receptor (beta chain) originates from a study of blood T cell repertoires in COVID-19. Study overall: T cells, B-cell-depleted T cells, or PBMCs provided the cDNA or gDNA that served as material.

In the authors' workflow: Estimation of nucleated cell counts was performed using reference gene primer amplification. Clones were read by immunoSEQ multiplex PCR, and TCRdb kept only the in-frame ones, dropping some. The D gene and trimming were derived from the DNA, and the V and J assignments and clone size from that table. The top ten clones hold about 4% of a sample with about 270,000 clones, 70% to 90% of them seen once. Adults between about 18 and 89 years of age took part from fewer than 30 US areas. Clinical histories supplied by participants themselves formed the basis of cohort assignment. Germline lookup yields CDR1 SGHTA and CDR2 FQGTGA. There are 14 residues in the CDR3. Trimming removed 5 bases from V and 4 bases from J, with 15 bases in between.

V is TRBV7-3 and J is TRBJ2-7, with D uncertain. This clonotype was sampled from a woman aged 25 to 39 with acute COVID-19. The sequencing sample was made of PBMCs or T cells enriched from blood (not recorded which). DNA of the CDR3: TGTGCCAGCAGCCCTAGGCCCGAGGATTACGAGCAGTACTTC. This gives the protein CASSPRPEDYEQYF.